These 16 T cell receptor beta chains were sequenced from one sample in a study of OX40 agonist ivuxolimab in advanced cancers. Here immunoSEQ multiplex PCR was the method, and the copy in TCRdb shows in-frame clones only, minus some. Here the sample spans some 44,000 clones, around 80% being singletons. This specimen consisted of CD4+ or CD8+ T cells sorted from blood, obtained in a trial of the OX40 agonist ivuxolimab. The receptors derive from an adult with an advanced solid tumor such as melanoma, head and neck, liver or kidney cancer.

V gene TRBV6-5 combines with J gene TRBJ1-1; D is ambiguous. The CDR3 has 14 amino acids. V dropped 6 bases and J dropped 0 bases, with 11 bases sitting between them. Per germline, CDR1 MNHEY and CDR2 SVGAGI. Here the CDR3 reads CASSPAGVNTEAFF. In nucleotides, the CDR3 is TGTGCCAGCAGCCCCGCCGGGGTGAACACTGAAGCTTTCTTT.

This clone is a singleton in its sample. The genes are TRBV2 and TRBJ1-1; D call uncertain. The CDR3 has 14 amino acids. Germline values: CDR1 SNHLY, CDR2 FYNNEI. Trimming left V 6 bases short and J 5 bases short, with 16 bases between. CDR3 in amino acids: CASRGDGRRTEAFF. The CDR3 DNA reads TGTGCCAGCAGGGGAGACGGGAGGCGGACTGAAGCTTTCTTT.

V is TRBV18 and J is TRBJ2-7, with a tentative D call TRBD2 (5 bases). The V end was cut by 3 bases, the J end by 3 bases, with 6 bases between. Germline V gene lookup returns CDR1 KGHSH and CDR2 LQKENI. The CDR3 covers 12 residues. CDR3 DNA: TGTGCCAGCTCACCTGCGGGCTACGAGCAGTACTTC. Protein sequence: CASSPAGYEQYF.

DNA for the CDR3: TGTGCCAGCAGCTTAGTAGGAGGCAGGGTGGTCACAGATACGCAGTATTTT. It encodes CASSLVGGRVVTDTQYF. The chain recombines TRBV7-8 with TRBJ2-3, with D perhaps given as TRBD1 or TRBD2 (5 bases each). This CDR3 is built from 17 residues. The V end was cut by 1 base, the J end by 2 bases, with 16 bases between. Germline assignment: CDR1 SGHVS and CDR2 FQNEAQ. Looking up the rest from reference TRBV7-8 and TRBJ2-3 gives the full variable domain: GAGVSQSPRYKVAKRGQDVALRCDPISGHVSLFWYQQALGQGPEFLTYFQNEAQLDKSGLPSDRFFAERPEGSVSTLKIQRTQQEDSAVYLCASSLVGGRVVTDTQYFGPGTRLTVL.

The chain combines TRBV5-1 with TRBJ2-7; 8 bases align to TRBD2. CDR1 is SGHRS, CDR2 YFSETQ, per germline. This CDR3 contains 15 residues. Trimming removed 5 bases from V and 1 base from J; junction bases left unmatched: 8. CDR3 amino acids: CASSTTSAGSYEQYF. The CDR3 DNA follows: TGCGCCAGCAGTACGACTAGCGCGGGTTCCTACGAGCAGTACTTC.

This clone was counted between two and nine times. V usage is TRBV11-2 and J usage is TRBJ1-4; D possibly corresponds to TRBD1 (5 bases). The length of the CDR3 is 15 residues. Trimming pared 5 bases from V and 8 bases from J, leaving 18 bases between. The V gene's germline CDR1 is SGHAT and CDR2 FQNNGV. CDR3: CASSNRGARVEKLFF. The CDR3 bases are TGTGCCAGCAGCAACCGGGGCGCGCGGGTAGAAAAACTGTTTTTT.

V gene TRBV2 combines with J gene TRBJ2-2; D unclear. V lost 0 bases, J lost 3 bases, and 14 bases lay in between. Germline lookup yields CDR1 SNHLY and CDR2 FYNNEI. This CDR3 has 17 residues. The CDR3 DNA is TGTGCCAGCAGTGAAGCCCCGGCCTATCTGGACACCGGGGAGCTGTTTTTT. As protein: CASSEAPAYLDTGELFF.

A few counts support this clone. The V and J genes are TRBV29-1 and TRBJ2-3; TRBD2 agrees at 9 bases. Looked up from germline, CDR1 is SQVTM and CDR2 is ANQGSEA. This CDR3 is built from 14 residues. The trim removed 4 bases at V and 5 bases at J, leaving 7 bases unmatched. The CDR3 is CSVGLAERGDTQYF. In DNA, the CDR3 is TGCAGCGTTGGACTAGCGGAGAGGGGAGATACGCAGTATTTT.

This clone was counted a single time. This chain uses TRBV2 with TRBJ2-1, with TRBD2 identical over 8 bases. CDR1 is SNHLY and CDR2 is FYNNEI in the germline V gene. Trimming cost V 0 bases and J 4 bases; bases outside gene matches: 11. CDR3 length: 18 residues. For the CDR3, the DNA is TGTGCCAGCAGTGAAGCGGGACTAGAATATCCCGTTTACAATGAGCAGTTCTTC. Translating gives CASSEAGLEYPVYNEQFF.

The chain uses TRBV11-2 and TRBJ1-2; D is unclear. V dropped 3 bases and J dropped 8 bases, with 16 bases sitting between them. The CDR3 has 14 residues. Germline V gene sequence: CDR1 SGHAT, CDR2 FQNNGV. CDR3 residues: CASSLRLGMEGYTF. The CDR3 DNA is TGTGCCAGCAGCTTGCGGCTAGGGATGGAGGGCTACACCTTC.

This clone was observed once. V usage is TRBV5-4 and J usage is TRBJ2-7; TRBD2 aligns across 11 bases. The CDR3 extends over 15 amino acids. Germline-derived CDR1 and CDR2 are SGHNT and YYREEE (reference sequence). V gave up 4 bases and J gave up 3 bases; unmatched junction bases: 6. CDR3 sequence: CASSAGLAGLYEQYF. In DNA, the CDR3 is TGTGCCAGCAGCGCCGGACTAGCGGGCCTCTACGAGCAGTACTTC.

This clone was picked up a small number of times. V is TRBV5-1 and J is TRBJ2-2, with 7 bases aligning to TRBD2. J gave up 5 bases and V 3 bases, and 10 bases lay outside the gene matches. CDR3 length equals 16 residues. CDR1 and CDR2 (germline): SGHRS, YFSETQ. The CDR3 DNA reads TGCGCCAGCAGCTCGGACTGGACTAGGTATACCGGGGAGCTGTTTTTT. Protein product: CASSSDWTRYTGELFF.

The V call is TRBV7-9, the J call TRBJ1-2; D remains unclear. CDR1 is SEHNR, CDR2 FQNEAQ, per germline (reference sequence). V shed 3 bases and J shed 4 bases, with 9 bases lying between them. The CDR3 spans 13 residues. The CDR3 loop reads CASSFDPSYGYTF. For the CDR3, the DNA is TGTGCCAGCAGCTTCGACCCCTCCTATGGCTACACCTTC.

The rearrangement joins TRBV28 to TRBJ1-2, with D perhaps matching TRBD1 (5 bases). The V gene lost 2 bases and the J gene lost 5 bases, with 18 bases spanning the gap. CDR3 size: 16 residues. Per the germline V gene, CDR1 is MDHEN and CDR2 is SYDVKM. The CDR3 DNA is TGTGCCAGCAGTTTAGGGGGATTTTGGTACGAATATGGCTACACCTTC. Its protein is CASSLGGFWYEYGYTF.

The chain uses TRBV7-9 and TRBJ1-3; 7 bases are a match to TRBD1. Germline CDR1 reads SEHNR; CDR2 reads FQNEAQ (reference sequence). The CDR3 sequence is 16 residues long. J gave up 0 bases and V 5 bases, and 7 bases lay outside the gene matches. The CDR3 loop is CASSEGQLLSGNTIYF. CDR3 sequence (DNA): TGTGCCAGCAGCGAGGGACAGCTCCTCTCTGGAAACACCATATATTTT. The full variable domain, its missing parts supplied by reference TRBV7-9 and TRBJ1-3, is DTGVSQNPRHKITKRGQNVTFRCDPISEHNRLYWYRQTLGQGPEFLTYFQNEAQLEKSRLLSDRFSAERPKGSFSTLEIQRTEQGDSAMYLCASSEGQLLSGNTIYFGEGSWLTVV.

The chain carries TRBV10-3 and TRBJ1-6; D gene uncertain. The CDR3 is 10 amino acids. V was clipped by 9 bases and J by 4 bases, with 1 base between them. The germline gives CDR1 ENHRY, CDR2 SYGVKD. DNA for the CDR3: TGTGCCATTTATAATTCACCCCTCCACTTT. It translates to CAIYNSPLHF.